This TCR beta chain was profiled in a study of tumor-infiltrating lymphocytes in primary liver carcinoma. Including both end residues, the CDR3 is 15 amino acids long. Germline loops: CDR1 SGHDT, CDR2 YYEEEE. The authors made TCR beta cDNA from around 500 ng total RNA with a constant-region primer. Three rounds of nested multiplex PCR with slightly modified ARM-PCR produced TCR beta libraries. The two initial PCR rounds, nine to eleven cycles each, used TRBV1-TRBV30 forward and C-beta reverse primers. TCRdb recomputed calls from the multiplex PCR reads with MiXCR, one row per CDR3 protein. The sample has 300,000 to 400,000 distinct CDR3 sequences, roughly 60% seen once; the top ten hold approximately 9%. With regard to this clonotype: The DNA is omitted, as the CDR3 cannot be located on it reliably, and the CDR3 follows TCRdb's listing.

Unsorted whole blood yielded the blood RNA, and germline DNA was also extracted. The sequencing sample was made of peripheral blood. The chain employs TRBV5-6 and TRBJ2-1; TRBD1 reflects the table's D call only, with no check against the DNA. This clonotype was sampled from a man in his forties or fifties with primary liver carcinoma and hepatitis B virus infection. The chain's CDR3 is CASSSVGTGANEQSF.